Listed below are T cell receptor beta chains from one sample, sequenced in a study of HIV-infected patients and healthy controls. TCRdb fed the 5' RACE reads into MiXCR, producing one record per CDR3 protein. The data show 6,000 or so distinct CDR3 sequences, with under 25% seen just once and approximately 26% held by the top ten. The material sequenced was blood, taken before antiretroviral therapy. The receptor set was obtained from an adult with HIV infection. Each CDR3 is given with its conserved first and last residue. A D gene is named only where the DNA matches it firmly. Clone size is not always given. Where it is, it says once, few, many or a class for expanded clones.

clone_size	v_call	j_call	d_call	cdr3_nt	cdr3_aa
large	TRBV7-2	TRBJ1-1	.	TGTGCCAGCAGCTTAATTCTATTAGGGGACACTGAAGCTTTCTTT	CASSLILLGDTEAFF
medium-sized	TRBV4-2	TRBJ2-5	.	TGTGCCAGCAGCCAAGATAGGGGAGAGACCCAGTACTTC	CASSQDRGETQYF
many	TRBV11-2	TRBJ2-1	TRBD1	TGTGCCAGCAGCTCGACAGGGTCCCTATACAATGAGCAGTTCTTC	CASSSTGSLYNEQFF
few	TRBV5-1	TRBJ1-1	.	TGCGCCAGCAGCTTGGCGGGGGGATTGGGCACTGAAGCTTTCTTT	CASSLAGGLGTEAFF
.	TRBV19	TRBJ2-3	.	TGTGCCAGTAGTGTACAGGGCTCCACAGATACGCAGTATTTT	CASSVQGSTDTQYF
medium-sized	TRBV18	TRBJ2-7	TRBD1	TGTGCCAGCTCACCACCAACTAGGACAGGGTACGAGCAGTACTTC	CASSPPTRTGYEQYF
.	TRBV9	TRBJ1-5	.	TGTGCCAGCAGCGTAGGGGGAGTCGGTCAGCCCGAGCATTTT	CASSVGGVGQPEHF
.	TRBV27	TRBJ2-1	TRBD2	TGTGCCAGCAGTTTGGGGGGGAGCTACAATGAGCAGTTCTTC	CASSLGGSYNEQFF
once	TRBV5-6	TRBJ2-5	.	TGTGCCAGCATTTCCTCGGAGGGCCGGGTACAAGAGACCCAGTACTTC	CASISSEGRVQETQYF
.	TRBV6-5	TRBJ1-5	TRBD1	TGTGCCAGCAGTTCGCAGGGGGCCCAGCACCAGCATTTT	CASSSQGAQHQHF
medium-sized	TRBV7-8	TRBJ1-2	.	TGTGCCATTCCGGGACCCCGAGGAGGCTACACCTTC	CAIPGPRGGYTF
many	TRBV19	TRBJ1-4	.	TGTGCCAGTAGTATAGGGCTAACCGGTAATGAAAAACTGTTTTTT	CASSIGLTGNEKLFF
medium-sized	TRBV27	TRBJ2-5	TRBD1	TGTGCCAGCAGTTTAAAGTACAGGGGGGAGACCCAGTACTTC	CASSLKYRGETQYF
medium-sized	TRBV28	TRBJ2-7	.	TGTGCCAGCACCCCAAGCCCAGGTATTACCTACGAGCAGTACTTC	CASTPSPGITYEQYF
many	TRBV12-3/TRBV12-4	TRBJ2-3	TRBD2	TGTGCCAGCAGTTTTAATAGCGGGGGTCTCACAGATACGCAGTATTTT	CASSFNSGGLTDTQYF
.	TRBV3-1	TRBJ2-5	.	TGTGCCAGCATCCAAGAGAGTCGGGGTCACCTTCAAGAGACCCAGTACTTC	CASIQESRGHLQETQYF
.	TRBV5-4	TRBJ1-5	.	TGTGCCAGCAGCTTGGTGCCAGGGGTCGGTCAGCCCCAGCATTTT	CASSLVPGVGQPQHF
many	TRBV28	TRBJ1-5	.	TGTGCCAGCAGTCTCGAAGATCAGCCCCAGCATTTT	CASSLEDQPQHF
medium-sized	TRBV2	TRBJ2-3	TRBD2	TGTGCCAGCAGGCCGGGACTAGCGGGCACAGATACGCAGTATTTT	CASRPGLAGTDTQYF
many	TRBV18	TRBJ2-7	TRBD2	TGTGCCAGCTCACGGACTAGCGGGGGGCCCGATCCCTACGAGCAGTACTTC	CASSRTSGGPDPYEQYF
many	TRBV6-5	TRBJ1-2	.	TGTGCCAGCAGTTTTATTGGCAGGCAGGTCGGGGGCTATGGCTACACCTTC	CASSFIGRQVGGYGYTF
many	TRBV4-1	TRBJ1-5	TRBD1	TGCGCCAGCAGCCAAGAGGACAGGGGAGGGCAGCCCCAGCATTTT	CASSQEDRGGQPQHF
medium-sized	TRBV5-5	TRBJ2-1	.	TGTGCCAGCAGCTCCTCCCCGGGGCGCACCTACAATGAGCAGTTCTTC	CASSSSPGRTYNEQFF
medium-sized	TRBV7-8	TRBJ1-1	.	TGTGCCAGCAGCTCCAGGGTGGGTGACACTGAAGCTTTCTTT	CASSSRVGDTEAFF
few	TRBV18	TRBJ1-6	.	TGTGCCAGCTCACCGGAGAGGAGAAATTCACCCCTCCACTTT	CASSPERRNSPLHF
medium-sized	TRBV18	TRBJ2-3	.	TGTGCCAGCTCGAGGGACCTTGGGGATACGCAGTATTTT	CASSRDLGDTQYF
many	TRBV5-5	TRBJ1-4	.	TGTGCCAGCAGCTTGGGTGAAAAACTGTTTTTT	CASSLGEKLFF
many	TRBV19	TRBJ1-5	TRBD1	TGTGCCAGTTGGCCGGGACAGGGTGGCAATCAGCCCCAGCATTTT	CASWPGQGGNQPQHF
.	TRBV19	TRBJ2-5	.	TGTGCCAGTAGTCATCCGGACCCCGTCAGGGAAACCCAGTACTTC	CASSHPDPVRETQYF
few	TRBV5-1	TRBJ2-3	TRBD1	TGCGCCAGCAGCTTACAGGGGGCGAGCACAGATACGCAGTATTTT	CASSLQGASTDTQYF
medium-sized	TRBV20-1	TRBJ1-2	.	TGCAGTGCTAGAGATCCGGGGGGTAGTGGCTACACCTTC	CSARDPGGSGYTF
many	TRBV5-6	TRBJ1-4	.	TGTGCCAGCAGCGGTACAGGGAGCGGGAATGAAAAACTGTTTTTT	CASSGTGSGNEKLFF
few	TRBV2	TRBJ1-5	TRBD1	TGTGCCAGCAGTGCCAGGTTAGACAGGGGGGGACAGCCCCAGCATTTT	CASSARLDRGGQPQHF
many	TRBV12-3/TRBV12-4	TRBJ1-5	.	TGTGCCAGCAGTTTAGGGTCGCTGGGCTATAGCAATCAGCCCCAGCATTTT	CASSLGSLGYSNQPQHF
.	TRBV25-1	TRBJ2-3	.	TGTGCCAGCAGTAAAGGAAGGGATACAGATACGCAGTATTTT	CASSKGRDTDTQYF
.	TRBV13	TRBJ2-7	.	TGTGCCAGCAGCCAGCTGGGGACCTACTACGAGCAGTACTTC	CASSQLGTYYEQYF
medium-sized	TRBV4-1	TRBJ1-4	.	TGCGCCAGCAAAATATGGGACACTAATGAAAAACTGTTTTTT	CASKIWDTNEKLFF
medium-sized	TRBV29-1	TRBJ1-1	.	TGCAGCGTTGAAGGTTTACAGACACTGAACACTGAAGCTTTCTTT	CSVEGLQTLNTEAFF
many	TRBV6-1	TRBJ1-1	.	TGTGCCAGCAGTGAATGGTCGAACACTGAAGCTTTCTTT	CASSEWSNTEAFF
many	TRBV4-3	TRBJ1-5	TRBD1	TGCGCCAGCAGCCAAGATGGAACAGGGGGCTGGCAGCCCCAGCATTTT	CASSQDGTGGWQPQHF
many	TRBV6-1	TRBJ2-7	TRBD1	TGTGCCAGCAGCCCTACAGGGGGAGGCTACGAGCAGTACTTC	CASSPTGGGYEQYF
medium-sized	TRBV10-3	TRBJ2-3	TRBD1	TGTGCCACCGGACAGGTCGGGGTCACAGATACGCAGTATTTT	CATGQVGVTDTQYF
medium-sized	TRBV7-9	TRBJ2-7	.	TGTGCCAGCAGCTCCCGGGACAACTACGAGCAGTACTTC	CASSSRDNYEQYF
.	TRBV5-6	TRBJ2-7	.	TGTGCCAGCAGCTTGTACAGGTCTAAAGAGTACTTC	CASSLYRSKEYF
large	TRBV10-3	TRBJ2-7	.	TGTGCCATCAGCCAAGACGCATCCTACGAGCAGTACTTC	CAISQDASYEQYF
few	TRBV6-5	TRBJ2-1	TRBD2	TGTGCCAGCACCAACGGGGGGGCGAGTGAGCAGTTCTTC	CASTNGGASEQFF
.	TRBV7-9	TRBJ1-1	.	TGTGCCAGCAGCTTAGCGGTTAGTCCGGGGATGAACACTGAAGCTTTCTTT	CASSLAVSPGMNTEAFF
many	TRBV20-1	TRBJ2-1	.	TGCAGTGCTCGGGGGTCTTACAATGAGCAGTTCTTC	CSARGSYNEQFF
.	TRBV5-6	TRBJ1-1	.	TGTGCCAGCAGCTTCACATGGGATACTGAAGCTTTCTTT	CASSFTWDTEAFF
few	TRBV5-5	TRBJ1-1	.	TGTGCCAGCAGCTCCTCATTAGCCGGACAGAGGAACACTGAAGCTTTCTTT	CASSSSLAGQRNTEAFF
medium-sized	TRBV15	TRBJ2-1	TRBD2	TGTGCCACCAGCAGAGACCCCAACGCGGGGGGGCAGGATGAGCAGTTCTTC	CATSRDPNAGGQDEQFF
many	TRBV19	TRBJ1-2	TRBD1	TGTGCCAGTAGTCTCTACCCCGGACAGGGTGACTATGGCTACACCTTC	CASSLYPGQGDYGYTF
few	TRBV6-2/TRBV6-3	TRBJ1-5	.	TGTGCCAGCAGTTACCTCGGGACTGGAAATCAGCCCCAGCATTTT	CASSYLGTGNQPQHF
medium-sized	TRBV27	TRBJ2-7	TRBD2	TGTGCCAGCAGTGAGCGGGGCTACGAGCAGTACTTC	CASSERGYEQYF
many	TRBV7-6	TRBJ2-1	TRBD2	TGTGCCAGCAGCTTAACTAGCGGGGGGGTCTCCTACAATGAGCAGTTCTTC	CASSLTSGGVSYNEQFF
medium-sized	TRBV6-6	TRBJ2-2	.	TGTGCCAGCAGTTACTCGACCCGCAGGGGCGGCGGGGAGCTGTTTTTT	CASSYSTRRGGGELFF
.	TRBV29-1	TRBJ2-2	.	TGCAGCGTCGGACATACGAACACCGGGAAGATGTTTTTT	CSVGHTNTGKMFF
.	TRBV4-2	TRBJ2-3	.	TGTGCCAGCAGCCAGGCCGCCAGGGGAGGGCAAGGAGATACGCAGTATTTT	CASSQAARGGQGDTQYF
many	TRBV7-9	TRBJ2-2	TRBD2	TGTGCCAGCAGCTTTAACAGACTAGCGGGTAACACCGGGGAGCTGTTTTTT	CASSFNRLAGNTGELFF